The entry that follows covers one T cell receptor beta chain sequence. No antigen is known for it. The data derive from a study of T cell responses to AZD1222 COVID-19 vaccine. The CDR3 runs to 12 residues. V was trimmed by 1 base and J by 5 bases, leaving 6 bases between them. The germline CDR1 and CDR2 sequences are SGHAT and FQNNGV. Using immunoSEQ multiplex PCR, the repertoire was profiled, and TCRdb retains in-frame clones only, with some absent. The sample shows around 100,000 clones, roughly 87% of them seen only once. Broader study findings: Repertoire sampling was restricted to post-peak T cell response timepoints. There were mostly white British donors and more females than males, and clonal diversity was possibly underestimated. Targets within unmutated variant regions were reportedly found for nearly half of spike-specific TCRs. Among vaccine-associated CD4 TCRs, coverage spanned spike, with dominance at 160-218 and 743-854.

This sequence was found in an adult in good health. The sequencing used peripheral blood, collected on day 0 of AZD1222 vaccination. The chain joins TRBV11-2 to TRBJ2-7; D gene unclear. This CDR3 is CASSLVGNEQYF. In DNA form, the CDR3 reads TGTGCCAGCAGCTTAGTGGGTAACGAGCAGTACTTC.